Included here is one T cell receptor (beta chain) sequence, with context. The antigen is undetermined. This sample stems from a study of long-term antiretroviral therapy in people with HIV. Findings and caveats of the study: Dominance of pre-ART expanded clones persisted, fluctuating and often declining after ART.

Participants who had HIV were, without exception, treated in the United States. Researchers report immunoSEQ v3.0 was run at survey level. Only in-frame clones appear in the TCRdb table, and some are missing; sequencing was by immunoSEQ multiplex PCR. Of 10,000 to 15,000 clones listed, about 78% are singletons. Per germline, CDR1 SGHRS and CDR2 YFSETQ. This CDR3 comprises 13 residues. The V end lost 4 bases, the J end lost 0 bases, and 7 bases lay between the germline ends. The source is a woman under 30 with HIV. V and J are TRBV5-1 and TRBJ1-1; D is unresolved. Sample: unsorted PBMCs, taken 1.3 years after starting antiretroviral therapy. CDR3 sequence: CASSPWVNTEAFF. The CDR3 nucleotides are TGCGCCAGCAGCCCGTGGGTGAACACTGAAGCTTTCTTT.